This TCR beta chain was found in a study of T cells in Graves' hyperthyroidism and ophthalmopathy. TCR beta CDR3 region amplification was performed from RNA transcripts. When the TCR CDR3 underwent first-round RT-PCR, the HTBI primer set was used. TCRdb reanalysed the multiplex PCR reads using MiXCR and keeps one entry per CDR3 protein. The sample includes over 200,000 distinct CDR3 sequences, more than 12% of them seen just once. This clonotype was found many times. The antigen remains unidentified. Investigators excluded patients with uncontrolled infection, other autoimmune disease, pregnancy or lactation. The PBMCs were sourced from fresh peripheral blood (about 10 ml). General observations from the study: Researchers found most expanded thyroid clonotypes above 0.001 in blood as well. The model forecast ophthalmopathy, anticipating it by a median approximately 7 months before onset.

V gave up 3 bases and J gave up 3 bases, with 6 bases separating them. The V gene's germline CDR1 is SGHDN and CDR2 FVKESK. CDR3 length: 12 amino acids. The sequence derives from a woman between 40 and 50 years old with Graves' hyperthyroidism that later progressed to Graves' ophthalmopathy. Sequenced: blood. The chain carries TRBV14 and TRBJ2-7, with unresolved D. CDR3 coding DNA: TGTGCCAGCAGCCACATCAGCTACGAGCAGTACTTC. It encodes CASSHISYEQYF.